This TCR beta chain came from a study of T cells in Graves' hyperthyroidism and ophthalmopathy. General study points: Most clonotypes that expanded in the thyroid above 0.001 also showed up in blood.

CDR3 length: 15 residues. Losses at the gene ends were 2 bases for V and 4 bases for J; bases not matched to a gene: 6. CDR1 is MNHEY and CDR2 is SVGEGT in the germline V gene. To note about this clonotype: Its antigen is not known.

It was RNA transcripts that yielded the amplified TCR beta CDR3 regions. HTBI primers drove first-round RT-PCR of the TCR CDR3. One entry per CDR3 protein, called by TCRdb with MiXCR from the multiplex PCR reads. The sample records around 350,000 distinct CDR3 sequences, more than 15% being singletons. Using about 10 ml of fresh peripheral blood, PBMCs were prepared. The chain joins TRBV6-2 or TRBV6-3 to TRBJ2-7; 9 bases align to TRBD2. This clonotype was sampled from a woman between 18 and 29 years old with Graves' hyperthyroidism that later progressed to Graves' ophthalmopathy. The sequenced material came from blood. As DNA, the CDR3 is TGTGCCAGCAGTTACGCGGGAGGGCCTACATACGAGCAGTACTTC. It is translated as CASSYAGGPTYEQYF.